This TCR beta chain was captured in a study of T-cell reconstitution after alpha-beta-depleted transplantation in children. Regarding the study as a whole: Reports say that about two months after transplant, the alpha-beta T cells came out of several hundred graft clones that had expanded. From newly produced T cells came most of the T-cell counts and diversity one year after transplant. High day-60 TCRbeta diversity in some patients came from surviving recipient T cells and thymic progenitors.

The TCRbeta library was prepared with unique molecular identifiers. TCRdb re-called the PCR reads with MiXCR, one entry per CDR3 protein. In the table there are 700,000 to 950,000 distinct CDR3 sequences, under 20% of which are singletons. CDR1 is SGHNT, CDR2 YYREEE, per germline (reference sequence). Trimming cost V 3 bases and J 5 bases, with 8 bases left between them. The CDR3 is 12 residues long. As regards this clonotype: Its antigen is not identified.

The rearrangement joins TRBV5-4 to TRBJ2-5, with D perhaps TRBD2 (5 bases). The clonotype comes from a male patient under 18 who had a stem cell transplant for acute lymphoblastic leukemia, so the T cells may come from the graft donor. Material: PBMCs, mostly from graft donor cells, obtained 360 days after TCRalphabeta/CD19-depleted stem cell transplant. This CDR3 is CASSSLAETQYF. CDR3 coding DNA: TGTGCCAGCAGCTCCTTAGCGGAGACCCAGTACTTC.